Detailed here is one T cell receptor beta chain. The data are from a study of blood T cell repertoires in COVID-19. CDR1 is LGHNA, CDR2 YNFKEQ, per germline. V was trimmed by 0 bases and J by 5 bases, leaving 4 bases between them. The CDR3 covers 12 residues. Recruited during active infection, patients (from Seattle) were subsequently followed longitudinally. The repertoire was sequenced with immunoSEQ multiplex PCR; TCRdb's copy has only in-frame clones and lacks some. Among around 100,000 clones listed, roughly 70% were seen once. V and J are TRBV4-2 and TRBJ2-5; D is unresolved. The material sequenced was peripheral blood. This clonotype was sampled from a man between 65 and 80 years old with COVID-19, enrolled during active disease. CDR3 sequence reads: CASSQDRETQYF. The DNA of the CDR3 is TGTGCCAGCAGCCAAGATCGGGAGACCCAGTACTTC.